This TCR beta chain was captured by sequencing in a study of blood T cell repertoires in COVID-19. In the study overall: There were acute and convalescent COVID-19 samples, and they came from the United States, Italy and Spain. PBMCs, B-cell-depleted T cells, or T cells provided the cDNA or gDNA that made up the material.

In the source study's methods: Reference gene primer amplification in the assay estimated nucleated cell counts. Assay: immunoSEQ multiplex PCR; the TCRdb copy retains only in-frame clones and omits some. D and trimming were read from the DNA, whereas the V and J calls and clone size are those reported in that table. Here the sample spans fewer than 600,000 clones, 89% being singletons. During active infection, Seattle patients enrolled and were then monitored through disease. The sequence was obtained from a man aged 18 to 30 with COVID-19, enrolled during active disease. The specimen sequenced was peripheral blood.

The CDR3 region is CATSDRDSFTDTQYF. CDR3 sequence (DNA): TGTGCCACCAGTGACCGGGACTCCTTCACAGATACGCAGTATTTT. This chain uses TRBV24-1 with TRBJ2-3, with D possibly being TRBD2 (6 bases). Trimming shortened V by 4 bases and J by 2 bases, and 12 bases separated the two germline ends. The length of the CDR3 is 15 residues. Germline V gene lookup returns CDR1 KGHDR and CDR2 SFDVKD.